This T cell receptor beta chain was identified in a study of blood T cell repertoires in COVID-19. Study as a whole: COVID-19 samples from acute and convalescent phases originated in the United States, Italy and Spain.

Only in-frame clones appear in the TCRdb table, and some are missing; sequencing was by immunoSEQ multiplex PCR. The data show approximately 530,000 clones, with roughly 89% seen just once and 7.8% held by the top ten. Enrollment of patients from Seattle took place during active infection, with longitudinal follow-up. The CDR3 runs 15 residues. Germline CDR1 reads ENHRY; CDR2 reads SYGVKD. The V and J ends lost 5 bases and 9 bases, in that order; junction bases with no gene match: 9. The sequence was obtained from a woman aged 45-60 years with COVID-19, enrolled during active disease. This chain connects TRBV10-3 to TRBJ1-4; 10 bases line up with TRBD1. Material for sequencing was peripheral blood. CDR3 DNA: TGTGCCATCAGTCCCCGACAGGGGGCTGAGAAAAAACTGTTTTTT. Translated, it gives CAISPRQGAEKKLFF.